This T cell receptor (beta chain) originates from a study of blood T cell repertoires in COVID-19. Study details: Spain, Italy and the United States supplied samples that represented acute and convalescent COVID-19.

This CDR3 has 14 amino acids. Per germline, CDR1 WSHSY and CDR2 SAAADI. Trimming removed 3 bases at V and 2 bases at J, with 11 bases between. As originally analysed: Reference gene primer amplification yielded estimated nucleated cell counts. Sequencing was performed with immunoSEQ multiplex PCR; in TCRdb, only in-frame clones are kept and a portion is missing. For V, J and clone size, that table is used; D and trimming come from the DNA. The repertoire holds around 280,000 clones, with around 85% as singletons. The count of this clone is one. The sample was peripheral blood. The chain links TRBV10-2 to TRBJ2-7; tentatively, D is TRBD2 (5 bases). This clonotype originated in a woman aged 25-40 years who had recovered from COVID-19. CDR3 sequence: CASSEQRSTYEQYF. Written as DNA, the CDR3 is TGCGCCAGCAGTGAACAGCGGTCAACCTACGAGCAGTACTTC.